This TCR beta chain was recorded in a study of blood T cells in healthy people across ages. A J-beta primer mix and a sample-barcoded 5' primer were used in a second PCR of about 7 to 12 cycles. TCRdb analysed the 5' RACE reads with MiXCR anew, one entry per CDR3 protein. The sample holds 980,000 or so distinct CDR3 sequences; under 50% are singletons and the top ten take under 15%. This CDR3 has 15 residues. The germline V gene encodes CDR1 MNHEY and CDR2 SMNVEV (reference sequence). V was pared by 5 bases and J by 1 base, with 4 bases of the junction left unmatched. V usage is TRBV27 and J usage is TRBJ2-5, with 10 bases fitting TRBD1. This clonotype was obtained from a man younger than 40 in good health. The sequencing input was blood. As DNA, the CDR3 is TGTGCCAGCAGTGTGGGACAGGGGTTCCAAGAGACCCAGTACTTC. It specifies CASSVGQGFQETQYF.